One sample yielded the 5 T cell receptor beta chains listed below, sequenced in a study of tumor-infiltrating lymphocytes in primary liver carcinoma. The roughly 19-32 mg bulk tissue piece was not sorted before simultaneous RNA and DNA extraction. A constant-region primer served to make TCR beta cDNA from roughly 500 ng total RNA. Each TCR beta library was derived from three nested multiplex PCR rounds that employed slightly modified ARM-PCR. The two initial PCR rounds, about 9 cycles each, used TRBV1-TRBV30 forward and C-beta reverse primers. One entry per CDR3 protein, called by TCRdb with MiXCR from the multiplex PCR reads. The sample has roughly 200,000 distinct CDR3 sequences, around four fifths seen once. Sequenced material: tumor tissue from primary liver carcinoma. These receptors all stem from a man aged 35 to 55 with primary liver carcinoma and hepatitis B virus infection.

Concerning this clonotype itself: A read error may be the cause here, since a much bigger clone is one base away. The chain uses TRBV5-1 and TRBJ2-7; perhaps TRBD2 as D (5 bases). From germline, CDR1 is SGHRS and CDR2 YFSETQ. This CDR3 is 17 amino acids long. Trimming shortened V by 0 bases and J by 5 bases, and 21 bases separated the two germline ends. CDR3 loop: CASSLASVGILGDEQYF. For the CDR3, the DNA is TGCGCCAGCAGCTTGGCCTCCGTGGGTATACTAGGTGACGAGCAGTACTTC.

On this clonotype itself: One junction end disagrees with the germline gene, perhaps due to a read error. The V gene is TRBV11-2, the J gene TRBJ2-7; D unresolved. The CDR3 has 15 residues. Germline V CDR1 and CDR2: SGHAT, FQNNGV. CDR3: CTSSLSGKTTYEQYF. The CDR3 DNA sequence: TGTACCAGCAGCTTAAGTGGAAAGACGACCTACGAGCAGTACTTC.

Remarks on this clonotype: Germline and junction disagree at one end, which may indicate a read error. The V and J genes are TRBV29-1 and TRBJ2-3, with no clear D. The CDR3 consists of 13 residues. Germline V gives CDR1 SQVTM, CDR2 ANQGSEA. In DNA form, the CDR3 reads TGCAGCGTTGGCGCGAGAGTGTACGATATGCAGTATTTT. This encodes CSVGARVYDMQYF.

The table lists this clonotype with a few counts. V and J are TRBV11-1 and TRBJ2-1, with 14 bases identical to TRBD2. The CDR3 totals 17 residues. Germline-derived CDR1 and CDR2 are SGHAT and FQDESV (reference sequence). V lost 3 bases and J lost 7; bases outside the gene matches: 8. The chain's CDR3 is CASSFPGTSGSRNEQFF. The CDR3 DNA reads TGTGCCAGCAGCTTTCCCGGGACTAGCGGGAGTCGAAATGAGCAGTTCTTC. The entire variable domain, with the rest obtained from reference TRBV11-1 and TRBJ2-1, is as follows: EAEVAQSPRYKITEKSQAVAFWCDPISGHATLYWYRQILGQGPELLVQFQDESVVDDSQLPKDRFSAERLKGVDSTLKIQPAELGDSAMYLCASSFPGTSGSRNEQFFGPGTRLTVL.

As concerns this clonotype: No conserved phenylalanine or tryptophan ends this CDR3, so it is likely a read error. The rearrangement uses TRBV7-9 and TRBJ2-5, with D possibly TRBD1 on 6 matching bases. Germline V gene lookup returns CDR1 SEHNR and CDR2 FQNEAQ (reference sequence). The CDR3 consists of 14 residues. The CDR3 DNA reads as TGTGACAGCAGCTTATCCAGGGGAGAAGAGACCCAGTACTCC. Translation: CDSSLSRGEETQYS.